In this sample, the clone carrying this T cell receptor (beta chain) turned up many times. Its specificity is not known. The sample originates from a study of identical twins. Study observations and caveats: Interpretation of the results relied on cross-sectional statistical analysis and not on following the same donors. Out-of-frame alpha sequences shared by twins were enriched for low generation probability. Zero-insertion results could be subject to partial confounding by invariant MAIT and iNKT cells.

V was shortened by 4 bases and J by 2 bases, with 7 bases between the two germline ends. CDR3 length: 13 amino acids. Per germline, CDR1 KGHDR and CDR2 SFDVKD. TCRdb called the 5' RACE reads again in MiXCR, with one record for every CDR3 protein. The table shows about 690,000 distinct CDR3 sequences, with 5.5% to 6.5% occurring only once. The chain employs TRBV24-1 and TRBJ2-5; D not resolved. The sequence was collected from a man in his late teens or twenties in good health. Sequenced sample: naive T cells sorted from blood. This CDR3 reads CATSDRFQETQYF. The DNA for the CDR3 is TGTGCCACCAGTGACCGGTTTCAAGAGACCCAGTACTTC.